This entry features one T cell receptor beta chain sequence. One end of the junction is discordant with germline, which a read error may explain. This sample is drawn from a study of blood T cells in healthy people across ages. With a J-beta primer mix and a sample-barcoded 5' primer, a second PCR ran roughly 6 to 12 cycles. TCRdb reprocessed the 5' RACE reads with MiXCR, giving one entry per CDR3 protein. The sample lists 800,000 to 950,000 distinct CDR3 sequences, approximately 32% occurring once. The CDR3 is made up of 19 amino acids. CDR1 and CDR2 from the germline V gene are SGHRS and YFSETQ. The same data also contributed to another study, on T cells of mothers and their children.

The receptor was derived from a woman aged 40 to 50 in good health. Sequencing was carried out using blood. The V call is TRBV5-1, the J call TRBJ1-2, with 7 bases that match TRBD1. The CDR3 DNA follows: TGCGCCAGCAGCTTGGCCCGACAGGGCCGCAATTTTCTTCTGTATGGGTACACCTTC. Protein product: CASSLARQGRNFLLYGYTF.